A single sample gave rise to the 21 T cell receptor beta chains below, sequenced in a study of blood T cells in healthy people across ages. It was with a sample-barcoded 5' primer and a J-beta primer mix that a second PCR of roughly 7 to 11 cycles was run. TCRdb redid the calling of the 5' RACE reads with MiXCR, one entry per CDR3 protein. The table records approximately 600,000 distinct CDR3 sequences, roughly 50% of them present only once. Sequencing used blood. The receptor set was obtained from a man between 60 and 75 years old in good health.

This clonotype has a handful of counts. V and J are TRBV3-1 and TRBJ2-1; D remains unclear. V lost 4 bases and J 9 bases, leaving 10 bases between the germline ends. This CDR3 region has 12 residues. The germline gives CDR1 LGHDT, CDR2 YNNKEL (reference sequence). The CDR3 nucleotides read TGTGCCAGCAGCCCCTGGCTGGGTGAGCAGTTCTTC. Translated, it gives CASSPWLGEQFF.

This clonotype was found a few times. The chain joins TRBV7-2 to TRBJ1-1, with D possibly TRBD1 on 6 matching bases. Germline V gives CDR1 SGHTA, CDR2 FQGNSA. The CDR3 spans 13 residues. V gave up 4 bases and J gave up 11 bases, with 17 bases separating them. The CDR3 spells CASSSRGPSQAFF. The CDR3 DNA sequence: TGTGCCAGCAGCTCCAGGGGCCCCAGTCAGGCTTTCTTT.

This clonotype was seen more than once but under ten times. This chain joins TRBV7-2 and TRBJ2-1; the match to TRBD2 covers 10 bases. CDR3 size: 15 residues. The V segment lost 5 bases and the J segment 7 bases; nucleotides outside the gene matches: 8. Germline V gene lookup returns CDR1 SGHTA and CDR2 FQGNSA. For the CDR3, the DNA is TGTGCCAGCAGCCAGAGGACTAGCGGATGGAATGAGCAGTTCTTC. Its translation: CASSQRTSGWNEQFF.

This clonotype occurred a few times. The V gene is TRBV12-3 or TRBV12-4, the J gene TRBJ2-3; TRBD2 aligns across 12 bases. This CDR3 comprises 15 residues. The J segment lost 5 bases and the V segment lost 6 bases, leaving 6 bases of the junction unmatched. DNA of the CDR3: TGTGCCAGCAGGCTGACTAGCGGGGGCGGAGATACGCAGTATTTT. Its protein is CASRLTSGGGDTQYF.

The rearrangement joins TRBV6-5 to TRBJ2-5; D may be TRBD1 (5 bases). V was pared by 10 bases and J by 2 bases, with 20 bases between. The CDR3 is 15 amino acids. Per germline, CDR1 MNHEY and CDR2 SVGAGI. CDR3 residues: CATTLQDNLQETQYF. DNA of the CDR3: TGTGCCACAACCCTGCAGGACAACTTACAAGAGACCCAGTACTTC.

The CDR3 loop is CASSDHIETQYF. The CDR3 DNA is TGTGCCAGCAGCGACCACATAGAGACCCAGTACTTC. The chain recombines TRBV13 with TRBJ2-5; the D is unclear. Trimming cost V 5 bases and J 4 bases, with 8 bases left between them. This CDR3 comprises 12 residues. CDR1 is PRHDT, CDR2 FYEKMQ, per germline (reference sequence).

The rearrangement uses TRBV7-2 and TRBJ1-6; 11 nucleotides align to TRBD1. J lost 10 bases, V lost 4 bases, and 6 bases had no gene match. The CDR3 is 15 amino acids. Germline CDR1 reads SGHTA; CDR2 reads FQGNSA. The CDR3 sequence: CASSSGTGGRSPLHF. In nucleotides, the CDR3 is TGTGCCAGCAGCTCTGGGACAGGGGGAAGGTCACCCCTCCACTTT.

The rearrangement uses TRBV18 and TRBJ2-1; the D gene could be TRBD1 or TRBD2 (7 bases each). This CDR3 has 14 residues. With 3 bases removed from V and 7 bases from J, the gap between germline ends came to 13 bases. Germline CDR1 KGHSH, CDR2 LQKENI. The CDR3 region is CASSPVQGGNEQFF. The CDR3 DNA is TGTGCCAGCTCACCGGTGCAGGGGGGGAATGAGCAGTTCTTC.

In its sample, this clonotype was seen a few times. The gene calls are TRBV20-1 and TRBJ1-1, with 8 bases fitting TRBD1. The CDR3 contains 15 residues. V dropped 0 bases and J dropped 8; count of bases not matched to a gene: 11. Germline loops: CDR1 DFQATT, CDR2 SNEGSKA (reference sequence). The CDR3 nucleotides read TGCAGTGCTAGAGATAGGAGGACAGGGCGTCTAGAAGCTTTCTTT. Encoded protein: CSARDRRTGRLEAFF.

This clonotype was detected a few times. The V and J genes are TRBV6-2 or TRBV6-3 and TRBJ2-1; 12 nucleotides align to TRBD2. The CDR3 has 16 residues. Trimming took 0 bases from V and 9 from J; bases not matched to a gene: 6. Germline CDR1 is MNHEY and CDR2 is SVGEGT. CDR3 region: CASSYSLAGGPAEQFF. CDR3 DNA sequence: TGTGCCAGCAGTTACTCCCTAGCGGGGGGGCCGGCTGAGCAGTTCTTC.

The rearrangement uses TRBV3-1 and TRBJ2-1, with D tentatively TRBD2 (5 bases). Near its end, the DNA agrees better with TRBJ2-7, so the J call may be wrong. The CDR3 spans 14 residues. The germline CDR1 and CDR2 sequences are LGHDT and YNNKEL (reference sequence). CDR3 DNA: TGTGCCAGCAGCCAGCTAGCCGTCTACAATGAGCAGTACTTC. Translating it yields CASSQLAVYNEQYF.

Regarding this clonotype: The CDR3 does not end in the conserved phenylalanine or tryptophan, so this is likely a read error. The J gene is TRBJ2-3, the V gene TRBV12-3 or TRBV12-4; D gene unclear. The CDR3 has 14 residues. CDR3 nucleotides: TGTGCCAGCAGTTTCGGAGTGAGAGCAGATGCGCAGTATTCT. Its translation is CASSFGVRADAQYS.

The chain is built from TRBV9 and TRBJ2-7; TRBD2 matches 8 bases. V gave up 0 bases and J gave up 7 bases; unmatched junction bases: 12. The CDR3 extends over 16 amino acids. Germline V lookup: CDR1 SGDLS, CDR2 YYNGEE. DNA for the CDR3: TGTGCCAGCAGCGTAGATGGCGGGGGGCGGTACAATGAGCAGTACTTC. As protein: CASSVDGGGRYNEQYF.

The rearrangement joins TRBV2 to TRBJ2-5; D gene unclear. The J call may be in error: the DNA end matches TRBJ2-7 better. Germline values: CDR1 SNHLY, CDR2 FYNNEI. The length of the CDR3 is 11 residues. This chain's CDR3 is CASIAAYEQYF. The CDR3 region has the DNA TGTGCCAGCATTGCAGCCTACGAGCAGTACTTC.

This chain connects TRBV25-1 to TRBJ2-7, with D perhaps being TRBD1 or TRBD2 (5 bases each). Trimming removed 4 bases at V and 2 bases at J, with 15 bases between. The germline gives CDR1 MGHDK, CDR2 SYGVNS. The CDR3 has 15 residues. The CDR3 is CASSGESRGAYEQYF. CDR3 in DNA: TGTGCCAGCAGTGGGGAGTCAAGGGGAGCCTACGAGCAGTACTTC.

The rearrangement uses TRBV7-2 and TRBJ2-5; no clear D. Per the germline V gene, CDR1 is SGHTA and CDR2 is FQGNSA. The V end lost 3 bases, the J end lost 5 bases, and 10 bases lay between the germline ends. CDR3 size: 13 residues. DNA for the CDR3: TGTGCCAGCAGCTTTGGACCCATGGAGACCCAGTACTTC. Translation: CASSFGPMETQYF.

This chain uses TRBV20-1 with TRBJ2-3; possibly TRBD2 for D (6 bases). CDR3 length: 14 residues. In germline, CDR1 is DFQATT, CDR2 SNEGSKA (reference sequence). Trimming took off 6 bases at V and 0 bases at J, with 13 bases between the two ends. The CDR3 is CSALGSGSTDTQYF. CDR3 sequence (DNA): TGCAGTGCCCTCGGGAGCGGCAGCACAGATACGCAGTATTTT.

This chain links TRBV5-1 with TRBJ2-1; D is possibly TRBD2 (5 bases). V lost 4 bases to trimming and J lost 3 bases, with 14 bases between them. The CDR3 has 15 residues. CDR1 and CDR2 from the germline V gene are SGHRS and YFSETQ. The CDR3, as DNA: TGCGCCAGCAGCCCAACCCCGGGGTACTACAATGAGCAGTTCTTC. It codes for CASSPTPGYYNEQFF.

The CDR3 sequence is CASSRSSPGWKTQYF. CDR3 DNA: TGTGCCAGCAGCCGCTCCTCTCCCGGGTGGAAGACCCAGTACTTC. The chain couples TRBV7-2 to TRBJ2-5, with D unclear. With 5 bases removed from V and 6 bases from J, the gap between germline ends came to 19 bases. The germline V gene encodes CDR1 SGHTA and CDR2 FQGNSA. This CDR3 is built from 15 residues.

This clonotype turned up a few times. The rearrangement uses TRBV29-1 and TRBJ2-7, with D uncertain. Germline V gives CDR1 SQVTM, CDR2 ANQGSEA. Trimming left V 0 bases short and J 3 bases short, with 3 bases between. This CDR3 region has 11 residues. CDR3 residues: CSVEEGYEQYF. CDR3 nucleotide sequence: TGCAGCGTTGAAGAAGGCTACGAGCAGTACTTC.

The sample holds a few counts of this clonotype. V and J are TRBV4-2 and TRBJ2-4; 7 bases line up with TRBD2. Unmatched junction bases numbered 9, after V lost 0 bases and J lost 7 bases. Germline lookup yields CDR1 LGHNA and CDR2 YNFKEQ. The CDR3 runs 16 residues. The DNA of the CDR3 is TGTGCCAGCAGCCAAGATCTCGGGCTAGCGGTGAACATTCAGTACTTC. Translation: CASSQDLGLAVNIQYF.